These T cell receptor beta chains were read from a single sample in a study of blood T cell repertoires in COVID-19. This table comes from immunoSEQ multiplex PCR, and its TCRdb copy is limited to in-frame clones, with some not included. This sample carries some 220,000 clones, around 81% of them seen once, and the ten largest clones take roughly 6.4%. Sequenced sample: peripheral blood. These receptors all stem from an older woman with active or convalescent COVID-19. The CDR3 runs from the conserved cysteine through the conserved F or W. D genes are given only for firm matches. Clone sizes are given selectively: once, few, many, or a class where the clone is expanded.

-	TRBV19	-	TRBJ2-7	CASSSGVGEYEQYF	TGTGCCAGTAGTAGCGGGGTCGGAGAATACGAGCAGTACTTC
once	TRBV7-8	TRBD2	TRBJ2-5	CASSLVAGWSETQYF	TGTGCCAGCAGCTTAGTAGCGGGATGGAGTGAGACCCAGTACTTC
-	TRBV11-3	-	TRBJ1-2	CASSLSSREVGYTF	TGTGCCAGCAGCTTATCGAGCAGGGAGGTCGGCTACACCTTC
-	TRBV11-3	-	TRBJ1-3	CASSGSSPWNTIYF	TGTGCCAGCAGCGGGTCTAGTCCGTGGAACACCATATATTTT
-	TRBV5-1	-	TRBJ2-2	CASSERTATGELFF	TGCGCCAGCAGCGAGCGGACAGCCACCGGGGAGCTGTTTTTT
-	TRBV24-1	-	TRBJ1-5	CATSGGNQPQHF	TGTGCCACCAGCGGCGGTAATCAGCCCCAGCATTTT
-	TRBV7-2	-	TRBJ2-5	CASSLQQGPKETQYF	TGTGCCAGCAGCTTGCAACAGGGTCCAAAAGAGACCCAGTACTTC
-	TRBV5-8	TRBD1	TRBJ1-1	CASSLRQGSYTFF	TGTGCCAGCAGCTTAAGACAGGGTAGCTATACTTTCTTT
-	TRBV5-1	TRBD2	TRBJ2-7	CASSLEVASGSHEQYF	TGCGCCAGCAGCTTGGAGGTGGCTAGCGGGAGCCACGAGCAGTACTTC
-	TRBV13	-	TRBJ2-1	CASSLAGGALNEQFF	TGTGCCAGCAGCTTAGCCGGGGGTGCCCTCAATGAGCAGTTCTTC
-	TRBV19	-	TRBJ1-5	CASSIAGNNQPQHF	TGTGCCAGTAGTATCGCAGGGAACAATCAGCCCCAGCATTTT
few	TRBV18	TRBD1	TRBJ2-7	CASSGGGQGGREQYF	TGTGCCAGCTCCGGAGGAGGACAGGGAGGTCGGGAGCAGTACTTC
-	TRBV2	-	TRBJ2-5	CASSAYGGRETQYF	TGTGCCAGCAGTGCGTATGGGGGCCGAGAGACCCAGTACTTC
-	TRBV5-1	-	TRBJ2-3	CASSLPGAEDTQYF	TGCGCCAGCAGCTTGCCAGGGGCTGAGGATACGCAGTATTTT